These 27 T cell receptor beta chains originate from one sample sequenced in a study of T cells in Graves' hyperthyroidism and ophthalmopathy. TCR beta CDR3 sequences were amplified from RNA transcripts. RT-PCR in the first round (using the HTBI primer set) targeted the TCR CDR3. From the multiplex PCR reads, TCRdb called clonotypes with MiXCR, one entry per CDR3 protein. The sample lists roughly 200,000 distinct CDR3 sequences, approximately 16% seen once, with around two fifths in the top ten. Sequencing was carried out using blood. Receptors originate from a man aged 40-55 years with Graves' hyperthyroidism.

The rearrangement links TRBV20-1 to TRBJ2-2; 7 nucleotides line up with TRBD2. J was trimmed by 4 bases and V by 1 base; bases with no gene match: 15. The CDR3 length is 18 residues. Germline V gene data show CDR1 as DFQATT and CDR2 as SNEGSKA (reference sequence). CDR3 protein: CSARVPREGSFPTGELFF. CDR3 DNA: TGCAGTGCTAGAGTTCCCAGGGAGGGTTCGTTTCCCACCGGGGAGCTGTTTTTT.

This clonotype was counted at least ten times. The chain is built from TRBV29-1 and TRBJ1-3; D call uncertain. The CDR3 has 12 amino acids. The germline V gene encodes CDR1 SQVTM and CDR2 ANQGSEA. V shed 4 bases and J shed 0 bases, with 4 bases lying between them. CDR3 nucleotides: TGCAGCGTTGGGAACTCTGGAAACACCATATATTTT. Translation gives CSVGNSGNTIYF. Together with reference TRBV29-1 and TRBJ1-3, the CDR3 gives the full variable domain: SAVISQKPSRDICQRGTSLTIQCQVDSQVTMMFWYRQQPGQSLTLIATANQGSEATYESGFVIDKFPISRPNLTFSTLTVSNMSPEDSSIYLCSVGNSGNTIYFGEGSWLTVV.

V usage is TRBV28 and J usage is TRBJ2-2; 9 nucleotides line up with TRBD2. This CDR3 region has 21 residues. The J segment lost 4 bases and the V segment lost 5 bases, leaving 23 bases of the junction unmatched. Germline V gene data show CDR1 as MDHEN and CDR2 as SYDVKM. The CDR3 protein is CASSGPLGLARGPVSTGELFF. CDR3 DNA: TGTGCCAGCAGTGGCCCCTTAGGACTAGCGAGGGGGCCGGTTAGCACCGGGGAGCTGTTTTTT.

This clonotype has a count of ten or more. The chain uses TRBV5-1 and TRBJ2-2; TRBD2 is a possible D gene (6 bases). The CDR3 contains 15 residues. CDR1 is SGHRS, CDR2 YFSETQ, per germline. Trimming stripped 0 bases from V and 7 bases from J, with 13 bases between. CDR3 loop: CASSLGTSYSGELFF. The DNA of the CDR3 is TGCGCCAGCAGCTTGGGCACTAGCTATAGCGGGGAGCTGTTTTTT.

This clonotype was seen more than once but under ten times. The chain employs TRBV18 and TRBJ2-1; 15 nucleotides line up with TRBD2. The CDR3 extends over 16 amino acids. V was pared by 0 bases and J by 15 bases, with 9 bases of the junction left unmatched. Germline loops: CDR1 KGHSH, CDR2 LQKENI. CDR3 sequence: CASSPPAGTSGGMVFF. CDR3 in DNA: TGTGCCAGCTCACCACCGGCTGGGACTAGCGGGGGGATGGTGTTCTTC.

V usage is TRBV3-1 and J usage is TRBJ2-3; 12 nucleotides match TRBD2. The CDR3 is 14 residues long. Germline CDR1 and CDR2: LGHDT and YNNKEL (reference sequence). Germline trimming cut 4 bases from V and 10 bases from J; bases unmatched to any gene: 6. The chain's CDR3 is CASSRGTSGFSQYF. CDR3 DNA: TGTGCCAGCAGCCGCGGGACTAGCGGGTTTTCGCAGTATTTT.

This clonotype was seen many times. The chain is built from TRBV28 and TRBJ2-3; D uncertain. The CDR3 sequence is 14 residues long. Between the trimmed V and J ends, which lost 5 bases and 4 bases, there was a span of 13 bases. Germline V lookup: CDR1 MDHEN, CDR2 SYDVKM. In DNA form, the CDR3 reads TGTGCCAGCAGTACAAACTCGCTGGCAGATACGCAGTATTTT. Its translation: CASSTNSLADTQYF.

This clonotype has more than one count but fewer than ten. The V gene is TRBV19, the J gene TRBJ1-1; no definite D call. V gave up 3 bases and J gave up 4 bases, with 9 bases separating them. The germline V gene has CDR1 LNHDA and CDR2 SQIVND (reference sequence). The CDR3 is made up of 13 amino acids. The CDR3 here is CASSMSRGTEAFF. The CDR3 bases are TGTGCCAGTAGTATGTCCAGAGGCACTGAAGCTTTCTTT.

This clonotype was observed at least ten times. This chain uses TRBV3-1 with TRBJ2-7; TRBD1 matches at 9 bases. The germline CDR1 and CDR2 sequences are LGHDT and YNNKEL (reference sequence). The CDR3 runs to 14 residues. V gave up 1 base and J gave up 4 bases; unmatched junction bases: 2. The CDR3 DNA reads TGTGCCAGCAGCCAAGTGGGACAGGGATACGAGCAGTACTTC. Amino acids: CASSQVGQGYEQYF.

This clonotype was observed at least ten times. The V gene is TRBV7-3, the J gene TRBJ2-5; possibly TRBD2 for D (5 bases). The germline CDR1 and CDR2 sequences are SGHTA and FQGTGA. The CDR3 covers 13 residues. The V end lost 2 bases, the J end lost 4 bases, and 8 bases lay between the germline ends. CDR3 in amino acids: CASSLREGETQYF. The CDR3, as DNA: TGTGCCAGCAGCTTACGGGAAGGAGAGACCCAGTACTTC.

At least ten counts were recorded for this clonotype. The chain recombines TRBV20-1 with TRBJ2-5, with TRBD2 identical over 8 bases. The V and J ends lost 0 bases and 3 bases, in that order; junction bases with no gene match: 9. Germline values: CDR1 DFQATT, CDR2 SNEGSKA (reference sequence). This CDR3 is 16 amino acids long. The CDR3 DNA sequence: TGCAGTGCTAGAGATCGTGTGGGGGGACTAGAAGAGACCCAGTACTTC. Residues: CSARDRVGGLEETQYF.

The chain carries TRBV29-1 and TRBJ1-2; D gene uncertain. CDR3 length: 13 amino acids. V was cut by 3 bases and J by 6 bases, with 14 bases left in between. Looked up from germline, CDR1 is SQVTM and CDR2 is ANQGSEA. DNA of the CDR3: TGCAGCGTTGAGCGAGCAGAAGCTGATGGCTACACCTTC. Its protein product is CSVERAEADGYTF.

This clonotype was seen many times. As DNA, the CDR3 is TGTGCCAGCAGCTTGACAGGGGCCCTTTCGTTAAATTCACCCCTCCACTTT. This gives the protein CASSLTGALSLNSPLHF. The genes are TRBV7-2 and TRBJ1-6; the match to TRBD1 covers 8 bases. From germline, CDR1 is SGHTA and CDR2 FQGNSA. With 3 bases clipped from V and 7 bases from J, the junction kept 11 bases outside the gene matches. The CDR3 length is 17 residues.

This clonotype has only a few counts. The V call is TRBV6-1, the J call TRBJ2-3, with 9 positions matching TRBD1. CDR3 length equals 13 residues. V shed 10 bases and J 1 base; nucleotides not matched to a gene: 3. Germline CDR1 is MNHNS and CDR2 is SASEGT. Here the CDR3 DNA reads TGTGCCACTAACAGGGGGCGCACAGATACGCAGTATTTT. Amino acid sequence: CATNRGRTDTQYF.

This clonotype was observed at least ten times. The V gene is TRBV6-2 or TRBV6-3, the J gene TRBJ1-5; D not resolved. The V end lost 0 bases, the J end lost 3 bases, and 12 bases lay between the germline ends. Germline CDR1 is MNHEY and CDR2 is SVGEGT. The CDR3 contains 16 residues. CDR3 region: CASSYSLPPNNQPQHF. CDR3 sequence (DNA): TGTGCCAGCAGTTACTCGCTTCCCCCAAACAATCAGCCCCAGCATTTT.

This clonotype was seen at least ten times. The V call is TRBV5-8, the J call TRBJ2-5; 13 bases are a match to TRBD2. The length of the CDR3 is 16 residues. In germline, CDR1 is SGHTS, CDR2 YDEGEE. Germline trimming cut 4 bases from V and 5 bases from J; bases unmatched to any gene: 8. The CDR3 is CASSATSGGAGETQYF. As DNA, the CDR3 is TGTGCCAGCAGCGCTACTAGCGGGGGGGCGGGGGAGACCCAGTACTTC.

This clonotype was recorded a few times. The V gene is TRBV7-8, the J gene TRBJ2-7, with 10 bases aligning to TRBD1. Germline V gives CDR1 SGHVS, CDR2 FQNEAQ. V shed 1 base, J shed 3 bases, and the junction held 9 bases outside the gene matches. The length of the CDR3 is 17 residues. CDR3 DNA: TGTGCCAGCAGCTTAGGGACAGGGGGGATAGCAAGCTACGAGCAGTACTTC. Its translation is CASSLGTGGIASYEQYF. Looking up the rest from reference TRBV7-8 and TRBJ2-7 gives the full variable domain: GAGVSQSPRYKVAKRGQDVALRCDPISGHVSLFWYQQALGQGPEFLTYFQNEAQLDKSGLPSDRFFAERPEGSVSTLKIQRTQQEDSAVYLCASSLGTGGIASYEQYFGPGTRLTVT.

In its sample, this clonotype was seen many times. CDR3 residues: CASSSPTSGAQETQYF. CDR3 coding DNA: TGTGCCAGCAGTTCGCCGACTAGCGGGGCCCAAGAGACCCAGTACTTC. The chain has TRBV28 and TRBJ2-5; 11 bases fit TRBD2. J lost 1 base, V lost 4 bases, and 5 bases had no gene match. Germline V gene data show CDR1 as MDHEN and CDR2 as SYDVKM. This CDR3 region has 16 residues.

This clonotype came up many times. The rearrangement links TRBV2 to TRBJ2-5; either TRBD1 or TRBD2 may supply D (7 bases each). V gave up 4 bases and J gave up 4 bases, with 19 bases separating them. From germline, CDR1 is SNHLY and CDR2 FYNNEI. There are 16 residues in the CDR3. This CDR3 is CASSGGARGRVETQYF. CDR3 sequence (DNA): TGTGCCAGCAGTGGAGGGGCCAGGGGGAGGGTAGAGACCCAGTACTTC. The variable domain in full, completed from reference TRBV2 and TRBJ2-5, reads EPEVTQTPSHQVTQMGQEVILRCVPISNHLYFYWYRQILGQKVEFLVSFYNNEISEKSEIFDDQFSVERPDGSNFTLKIRSTKLEDSAMYFCASSGGARGRVETQYFGPGTRLLVL.

This clonotype was observed many times. The chain has TRBV6-1 and TRBJ2-1, with a tentative D call TRBD1 (6 bases). Germline-derived CDR1 and CDR2 are MNHNS and SASEGT. CDR3 length: 13 residues. V was clipped by 9 bases and J by 2 bases, with 11 bases between them. CDR3 nucleotide sequence: TGTGCCAGTCGTGGGGACACCTACAATGAGCAGTTCTTC. The encoded protein is CASRGDTYNEQFF.

DNA of the CDR3: TGTGCCAGCAGTTATGGGGGTGATGAGCAGTTCTTC. It translates to CASSYGGDEQFF. The chain recombines TRBV6-2 or TRBV6-3 with TRBJ2-1; either TRBD1 or TRBD2 may fit D (5 bases each). Trimming took 3 bases from V and 8 from J, leaving 8 bases between them. In germline, CDR1 is MNHEY, CDR2 SVGEGT. The CDR3 has 12 amino acids.

This clonotype was recorded a few times. V is TRBV25-1 and J is TRBJ2-1; 9 nucleotides align to TRBD1. The germline gives CDR1 MGHDK, CDR2 SYGVNS. With 4 bases clipped from V and 6 bases from J, the junction kept 16 bases outside the gene matches. The CDR3 runs to 18 residues. DNA for the CDR3: TGTGCCAGCAGTGTCGATATGGGACAGGGCTACCGTCCCAATGAGCAGTTCTTC. This codes for CASSVDMGQGYRPNEQFF. The full variable domain, in which reference TRBV25-1 and TRBJ2-1 provide the parts outside the CDR3, is EADIYQTPRYLVIGTGKKITLECSQTMGHDKMYWYQQDPGMELHLIHYSYGVNSTEKGDLSSESTVSRIRTEHFPLTLESARPSHTSQYLCASSVDMGQGYRPNEQFFGPGTRLTVL.

The V gene is TRBV7-2, the J gene TRBJ2-1, with 9 bases matching TRBD1. Trimming took 4 bases from V and 5 from J; bases not matched to a gene: 6. The CDR3 is 15 residues long. Germline V lookup: CDR1 SGHTA, CDR2 FQGNSA. The CDR3 region has the DNA TGTGCCAGCAGCTCGGGACAGGGTGGCAACAATGAGCAGTTCTTC. It translates to CASSSGQGGNNEQFF.

A word on this clonotype: It is unclear where the CDR3 begins or ends on the DNA, so no DNA is shown, and the CDR3 is as TCRdb lists it. The genes are TRBV28 and TRBJ2-2; whether TRBD1, the table's D call, matches the DNA was not checked. Both ends counted, the CDR3 spans 16 residues. Germline CDR1 and CDR2: MDHEN and SYDVKM. CDR3 region: CASSSSGQGVPGELFF.

This sequence joins TRBV2 and TRBJ1-6; D is possibly TRBD1 (5 bases). Germline assignment: CDR1 SNHLY and CDR2 FYNNEI. This CDR3 contains 17 residues. V lost 6 bases and J lost 0, with 15 bases in between. CDR3 loop: CASSPDRFSSYNSPLHF. DNA for the CDR3: TGTGCCAGCAGCCCCGACAGATTCAGCTCCTATAATTCACCCCTCCACTTT.

This clonotype was detected ten times or more. The chain couples TRBV20-1 to TRBJ1-5; D remains ambiguous. V was trimmed by 6 bases and J by 0 bases, leaving 9 bases between them. Germline assignment: CDR1 DFQATT and CDR2 SNEGSKA (reference sequence). CDR3 length: 13 residues. This CDR3 reads CSARQDSNQPQHF. DNA for the CDR3: TGCAGTGCCAGACAAGATAGCAATCAGCCCCAGCATTTT.

The J gene is TRBJ1-4, the V gene TRBV20-1, with D perhaps matching TRBD1 (6 bases). In germline, CDR1 is DFQATT, CDR2 SNEGSKA (reference sequence). Deletions cut 6 bases from V and 0 bases from J, with 20 bases between. There are 17 residues in the CDR3. CDR3 protein: CSASGQFRGATNEKLFF. The CDR3 region has the DNA TGCAGTGCATCTGGACAGTTTCGGGGCGCAACTAATGAAAAACTGTTTTTT.